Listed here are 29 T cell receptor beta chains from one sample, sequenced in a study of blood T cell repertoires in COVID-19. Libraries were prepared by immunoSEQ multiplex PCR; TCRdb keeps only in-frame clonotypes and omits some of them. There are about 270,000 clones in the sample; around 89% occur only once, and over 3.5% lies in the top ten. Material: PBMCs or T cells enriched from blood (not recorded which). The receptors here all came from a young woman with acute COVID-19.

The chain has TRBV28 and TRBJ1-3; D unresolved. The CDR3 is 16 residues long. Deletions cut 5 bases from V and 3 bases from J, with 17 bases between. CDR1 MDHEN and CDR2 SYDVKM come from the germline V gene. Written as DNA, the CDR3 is TGTGCCAGCAGTCCGGCACAGAGTTTACGTGGAAACACCATATATTTT. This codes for CASSPAQSLRGNTIYF. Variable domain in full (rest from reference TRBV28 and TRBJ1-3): DVKVTQSSRYLVKRTGEKVFLECVQDMDHENMFWYRQDPGLGLRLIYFSYDVKMKEKGDIPEGYSVSREKKERFSLILESASTNQTSMYLCASSPAQSLRGNTIYFGEGSWLTVV.

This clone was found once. This chain's CDR3 is CASSPRLAGAFDEQFF. CDR3 nucleotides: TGTGCCAGCAGTCCTCGACTAGCGGGAGCGTTTGATGAGCAGTTCTTC. The V gene is TRBV11-2, the J gene TRBJ2-1; 12 positions agree with TRBD2. The CDR3 contains 16 residues. The ends lost 6 bases at V and 8 bases at J; junction bases unmatched: 11. From germline, CDR1 is SGHAT and CDR2 FQNNGV.

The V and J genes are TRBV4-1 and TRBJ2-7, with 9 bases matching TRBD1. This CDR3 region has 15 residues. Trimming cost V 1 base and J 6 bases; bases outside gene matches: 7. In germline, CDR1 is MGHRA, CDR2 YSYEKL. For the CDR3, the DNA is TGCGCCAGCAGCCAAGTTTCACAGGGGGCGGGCGAGCAGTACTTC. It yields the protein CASSQVSQGAGEQYF.

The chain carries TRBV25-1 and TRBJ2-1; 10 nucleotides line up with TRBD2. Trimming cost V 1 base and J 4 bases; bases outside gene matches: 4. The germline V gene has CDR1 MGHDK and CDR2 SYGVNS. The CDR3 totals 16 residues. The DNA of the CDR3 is TGTGCCAGCAGTGAATTTAAAGCGGGAGGGTACAATGAGCAGTTCTTC. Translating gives CASSEFKAGGYNEQFF.

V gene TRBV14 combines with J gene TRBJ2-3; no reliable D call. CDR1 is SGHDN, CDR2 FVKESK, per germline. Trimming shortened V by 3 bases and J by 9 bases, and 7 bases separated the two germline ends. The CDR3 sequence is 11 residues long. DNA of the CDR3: TGTGCCAGCAGCCAGTCGGTAACGCAGTATTTT. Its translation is CASSQSVTQYF.

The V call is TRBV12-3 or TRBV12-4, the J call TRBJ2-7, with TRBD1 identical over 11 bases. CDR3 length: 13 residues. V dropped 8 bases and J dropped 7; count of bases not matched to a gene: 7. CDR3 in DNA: TGTGCCAGCGGGACAGGGGGGAGTAAGGAGCAGTACTTC. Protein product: CASGTGGSKEQYF.

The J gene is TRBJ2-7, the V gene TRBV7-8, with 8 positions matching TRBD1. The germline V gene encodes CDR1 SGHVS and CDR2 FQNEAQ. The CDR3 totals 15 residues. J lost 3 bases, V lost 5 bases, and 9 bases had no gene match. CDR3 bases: TGTGCCAGCAGCCCCCTGGCAGGACAGGGCTACGAGCAGTACTTC. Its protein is CASSPLAGQGYEQYF.

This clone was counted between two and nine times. CDR3 sequence: CASSLWGGAPEAFF. CDR3 sequence (DNA): TGTGCCAGCAGTTTATGGGGGGGAGCACCTGAAGCTTTCTTT. This chain uses TRBV27 with TRBJ1-1, with a possible D match to TRBD1 (5 bases). The CDR3 contains 14 residues. The V end lost 1 base, the J end lost 6 bases, and 12 bases lay between the germline ends. Germline V CDR1 and CDR2: MNHEY, SMNVEV (reference sequence).

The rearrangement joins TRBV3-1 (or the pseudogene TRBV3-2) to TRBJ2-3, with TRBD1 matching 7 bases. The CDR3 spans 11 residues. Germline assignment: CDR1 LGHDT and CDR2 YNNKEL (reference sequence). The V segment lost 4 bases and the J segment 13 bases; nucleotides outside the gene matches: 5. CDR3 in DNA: TGTGCCAGCAGCCCAGACAGGGTGAAGTATTTT. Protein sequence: CASSPDRVKYF.

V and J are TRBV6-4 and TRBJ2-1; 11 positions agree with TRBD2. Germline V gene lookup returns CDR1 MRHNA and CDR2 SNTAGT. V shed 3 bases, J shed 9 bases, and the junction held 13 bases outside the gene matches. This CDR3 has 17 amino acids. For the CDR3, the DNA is TGTGCCAGCAGTGAAGTCACTAGCGGGAGTCTAAGCATTGAGCAGTTCTTC. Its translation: CASSEVTSGSLSIEQFF.

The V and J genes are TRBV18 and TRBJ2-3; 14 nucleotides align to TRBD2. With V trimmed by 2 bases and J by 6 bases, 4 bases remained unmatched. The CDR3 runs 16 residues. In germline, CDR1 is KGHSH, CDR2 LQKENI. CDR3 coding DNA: TGTGCCAGCTCACCAGGACTAGCGGGAGGATCCGATACGCAGTATTTT. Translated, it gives CASSPGLAGGSDTQYF.

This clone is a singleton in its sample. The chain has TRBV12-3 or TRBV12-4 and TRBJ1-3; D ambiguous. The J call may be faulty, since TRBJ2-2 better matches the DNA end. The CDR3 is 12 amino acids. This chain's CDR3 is CASKLNTGELFF. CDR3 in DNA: TGTGCCAGCAAACTCAACACCGGGGAGCTGTTTTTT.

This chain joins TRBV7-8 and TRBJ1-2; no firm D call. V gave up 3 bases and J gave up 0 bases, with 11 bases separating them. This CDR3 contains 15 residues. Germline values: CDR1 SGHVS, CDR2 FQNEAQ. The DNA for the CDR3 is TGTGCCAGCAGCTTCCTCGGAGGAGCTAACTATGGCTACACCTTC. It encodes CASSFLGGANYGYTF.

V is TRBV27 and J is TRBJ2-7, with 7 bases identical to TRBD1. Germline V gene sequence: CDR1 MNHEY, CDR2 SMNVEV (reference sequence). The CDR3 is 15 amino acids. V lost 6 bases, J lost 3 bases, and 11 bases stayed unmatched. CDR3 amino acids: CASSASGTAIYEQYF. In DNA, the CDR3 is TGTGCCAGCAGCGCCTCCGGGACAGCAATCTACGAGCAGTACTTC.

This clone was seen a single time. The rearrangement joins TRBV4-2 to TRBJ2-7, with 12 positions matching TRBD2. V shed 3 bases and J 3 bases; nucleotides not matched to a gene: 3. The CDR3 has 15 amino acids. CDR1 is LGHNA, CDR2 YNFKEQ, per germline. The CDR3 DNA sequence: TGTGCCAGCAGCCAGTTGACTAGCGGGAGCTACGAGCAGTACTTC. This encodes CASSQLTSGSYEQYF.

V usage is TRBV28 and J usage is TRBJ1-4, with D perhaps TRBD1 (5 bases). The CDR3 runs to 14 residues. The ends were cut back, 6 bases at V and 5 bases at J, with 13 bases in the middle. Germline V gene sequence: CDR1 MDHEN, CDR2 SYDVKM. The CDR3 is CASSRRQKNEKLFF. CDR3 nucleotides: TGTGCCAGCAGCCGGAGACAGAAGAATGAAAAACTGTTTTTT. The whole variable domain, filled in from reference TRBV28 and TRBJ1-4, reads DVKVTQSSRYLVKRTGEKVFLECVQDMDHENMFWYRQDPGLGLRLIYFSYDVKMKEKGDIPEGYSVSREKKERFSLILESASTNQTSMYLCASSRRQKNEKLFFGSGTQLSVL.

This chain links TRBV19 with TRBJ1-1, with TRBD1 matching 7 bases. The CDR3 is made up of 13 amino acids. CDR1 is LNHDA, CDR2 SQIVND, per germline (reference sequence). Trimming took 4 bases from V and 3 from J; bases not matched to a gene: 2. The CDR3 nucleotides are TGTGCCAGTAGTAGGGACAGCTACACTGAAGCTTTCTTT. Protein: CASSRDSYTEAFF.

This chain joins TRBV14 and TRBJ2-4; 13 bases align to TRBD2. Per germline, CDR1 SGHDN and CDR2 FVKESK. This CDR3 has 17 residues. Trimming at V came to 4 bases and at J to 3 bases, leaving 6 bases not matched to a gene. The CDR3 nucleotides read TGTGCCAGCAGCCCAATAGGGACTAGCGGGGACAAAAACATTCAGTACTTC. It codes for CASSPIGTSGDKNIQYF.

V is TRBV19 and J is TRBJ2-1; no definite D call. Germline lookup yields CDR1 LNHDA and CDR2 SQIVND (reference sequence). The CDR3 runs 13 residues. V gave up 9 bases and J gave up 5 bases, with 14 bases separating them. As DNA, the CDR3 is TGTGCCAGCTGCACCCCACAACACAATGAGCAGTTCTTC. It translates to CASCTPQHNEQFF.

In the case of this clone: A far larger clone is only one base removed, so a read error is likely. The CDR3 spells CASSMGQGYEQYF. As DNA, the CDR3 is TGTGCCAGCAGTATGGGACAGGGCTACGAGCAGTACTTC. The chain is built from TRBV12-3 or TRBV12-4 and TRBJ2-7, with TRBD1 matching over 9 bases. This CDR3 has 13 amino acids. V lost 5 bases to trimming and J lost 3 bases; unmatched junction nucleotides: 2.

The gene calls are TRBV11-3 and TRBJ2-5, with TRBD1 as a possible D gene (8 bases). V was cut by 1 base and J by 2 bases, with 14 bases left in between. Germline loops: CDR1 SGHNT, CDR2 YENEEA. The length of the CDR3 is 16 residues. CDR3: CASSLGGGTGQETQYF. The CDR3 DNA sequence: TGTGCCAGCAGCTTAGGGGGAGGGACAGGTCAAGAGACCCAGTACTTC.

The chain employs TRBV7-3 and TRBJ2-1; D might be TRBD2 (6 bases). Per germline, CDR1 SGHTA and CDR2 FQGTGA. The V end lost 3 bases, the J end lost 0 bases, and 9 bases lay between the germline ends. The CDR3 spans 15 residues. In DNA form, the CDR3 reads TGTGCCAGCAGCTTGGCGGGAAACTCCTACAATGAGCAGTTCTTC. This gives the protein CASSLAGNSYNEQFF.

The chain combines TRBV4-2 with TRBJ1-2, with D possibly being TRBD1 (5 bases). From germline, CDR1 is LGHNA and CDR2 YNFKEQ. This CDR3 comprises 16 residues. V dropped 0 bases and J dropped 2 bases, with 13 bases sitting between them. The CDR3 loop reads CASSQEAGDANYGYTF. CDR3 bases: TGTGCCAGCAGCCAAGAGGCGGGGGATGCGAACTATGGCTACACCTTC.

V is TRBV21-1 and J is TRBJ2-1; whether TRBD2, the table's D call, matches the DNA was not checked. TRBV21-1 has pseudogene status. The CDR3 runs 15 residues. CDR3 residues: CASSKVRTSGNEQFF. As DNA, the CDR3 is TGTGCCAGCAGCAAAGTGCGGACTAGCGGGAATGAGCAGTTCTTC.

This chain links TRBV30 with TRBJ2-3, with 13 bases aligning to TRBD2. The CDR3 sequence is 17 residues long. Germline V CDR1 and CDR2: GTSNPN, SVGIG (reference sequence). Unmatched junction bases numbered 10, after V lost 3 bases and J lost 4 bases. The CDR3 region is CAWSLLAGGAWSDTQYF. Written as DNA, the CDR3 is TGTGCCTGGAGCTTACTAGCGGGAGGGGCTTGGTCAGATACGCAGTATTTT.

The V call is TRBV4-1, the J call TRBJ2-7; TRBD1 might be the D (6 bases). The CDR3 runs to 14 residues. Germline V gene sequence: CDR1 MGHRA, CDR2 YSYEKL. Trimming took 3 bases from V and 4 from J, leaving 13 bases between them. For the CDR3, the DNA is TGCGCCAGCAGCCATAACAGGGCCCCTTACGAGCAGTACTTC. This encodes CASSHNRAPYEQYF.

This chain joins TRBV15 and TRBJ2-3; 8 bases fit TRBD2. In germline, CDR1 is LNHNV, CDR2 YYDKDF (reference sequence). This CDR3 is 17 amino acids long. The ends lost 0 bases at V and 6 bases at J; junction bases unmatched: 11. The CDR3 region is CATSRDPTGGIGDTQYF. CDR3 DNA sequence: TGTGCCACCAGCAGAGATCCAACGGGGGGGATTGGCGATACGCAGTATTTT.

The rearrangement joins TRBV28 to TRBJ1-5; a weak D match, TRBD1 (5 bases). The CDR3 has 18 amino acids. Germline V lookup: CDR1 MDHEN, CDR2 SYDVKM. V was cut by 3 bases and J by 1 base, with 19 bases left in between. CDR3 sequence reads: CASSFSLQDLKSNQPQHF. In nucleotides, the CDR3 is TGTGCCAGCAGTTTTTCGTTACAGGACCTAAAGAGCAATCAGCCCCAGCATTTT. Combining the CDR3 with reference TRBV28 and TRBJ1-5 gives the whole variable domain DVKVTQSSRYLVKRTGEKVFLECVQDMDHENMFWYRQDPGLGLRLIYFSYDVKMKEKGDIPEGYSVSREKKERFSLILESASTNQTSMYLCASSFSLQDLKSNQPQHFGDGTRLSIL.

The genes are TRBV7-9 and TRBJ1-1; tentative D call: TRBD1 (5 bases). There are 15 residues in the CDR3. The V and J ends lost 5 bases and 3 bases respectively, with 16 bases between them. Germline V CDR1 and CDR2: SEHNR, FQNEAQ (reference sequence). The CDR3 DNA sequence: TGTGCCAGCAGCCATAGACCTGGGGGGGACACTGAAGCTTTCTTT. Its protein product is CASSHRPGGDTEAFF.